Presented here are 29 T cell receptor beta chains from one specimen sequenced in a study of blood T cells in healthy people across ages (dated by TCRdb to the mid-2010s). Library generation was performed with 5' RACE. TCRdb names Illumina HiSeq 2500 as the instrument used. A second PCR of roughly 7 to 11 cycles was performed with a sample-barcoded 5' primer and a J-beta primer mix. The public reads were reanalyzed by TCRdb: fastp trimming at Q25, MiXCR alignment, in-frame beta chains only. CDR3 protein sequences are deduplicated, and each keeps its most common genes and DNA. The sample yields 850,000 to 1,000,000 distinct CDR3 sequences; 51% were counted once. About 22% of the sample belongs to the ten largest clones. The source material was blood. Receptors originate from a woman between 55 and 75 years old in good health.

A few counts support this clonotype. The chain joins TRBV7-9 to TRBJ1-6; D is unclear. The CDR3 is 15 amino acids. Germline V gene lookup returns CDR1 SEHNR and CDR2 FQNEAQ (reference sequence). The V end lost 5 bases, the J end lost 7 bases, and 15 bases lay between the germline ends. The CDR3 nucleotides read TGTGCCAGCAGCCGGAGTGGACCGTCGAATTCACCCCTCCACTTT. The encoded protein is CASSRSGPSNSPLHF.

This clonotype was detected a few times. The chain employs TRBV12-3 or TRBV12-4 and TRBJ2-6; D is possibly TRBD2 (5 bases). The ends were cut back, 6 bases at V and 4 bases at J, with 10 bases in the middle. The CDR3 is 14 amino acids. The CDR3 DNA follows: TGTGCCAGCAGAGTCTCGGGGGGGGCCAACGTCCTGACTTTC. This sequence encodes CASRVSGGANVLTF.

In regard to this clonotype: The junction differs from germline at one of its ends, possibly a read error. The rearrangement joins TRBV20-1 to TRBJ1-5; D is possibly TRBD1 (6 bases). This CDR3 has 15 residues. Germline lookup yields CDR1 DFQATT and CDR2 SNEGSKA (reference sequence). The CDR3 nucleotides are TGCAGTGCGCGAGGCAGGGGCTATAGCAATCAGCCTCAGCATTTT. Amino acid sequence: CSARGRGYSNQPQHF.

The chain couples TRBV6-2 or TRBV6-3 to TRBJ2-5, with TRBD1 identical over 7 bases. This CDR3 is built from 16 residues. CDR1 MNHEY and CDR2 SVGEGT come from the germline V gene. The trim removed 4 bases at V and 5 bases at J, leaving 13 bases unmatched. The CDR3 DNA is TGTGCCAGCAGTTCCTGGACAGGTTCGAATTTGGAGACCCAGTACTTC. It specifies CASSSWTGSNLETQYF.

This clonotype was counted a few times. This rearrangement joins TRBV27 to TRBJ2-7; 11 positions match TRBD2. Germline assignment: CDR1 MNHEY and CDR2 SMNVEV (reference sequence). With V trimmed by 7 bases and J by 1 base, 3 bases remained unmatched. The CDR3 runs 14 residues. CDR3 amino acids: CASNSGRASYEQYF. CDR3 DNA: TGTGCCAGCAATAGCGGGAGGGCTTCCTACGAGCAGTACTTC.

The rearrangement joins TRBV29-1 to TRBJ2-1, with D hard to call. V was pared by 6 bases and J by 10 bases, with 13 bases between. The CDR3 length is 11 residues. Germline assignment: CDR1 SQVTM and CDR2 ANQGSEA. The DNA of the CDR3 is TGCAGCGTGACCACCACATGGGAGCAGTTCTTC. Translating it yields CSVTTTWEQFF.

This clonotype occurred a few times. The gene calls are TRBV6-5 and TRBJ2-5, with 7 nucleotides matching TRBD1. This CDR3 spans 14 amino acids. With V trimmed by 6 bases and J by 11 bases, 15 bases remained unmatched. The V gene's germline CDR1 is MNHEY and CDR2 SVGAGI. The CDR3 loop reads CASRPTRGLREQYF. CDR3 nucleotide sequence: TGTGCCAGCAGACCAACTAGGGGGCTAAGGGAGCAGTACTTC.

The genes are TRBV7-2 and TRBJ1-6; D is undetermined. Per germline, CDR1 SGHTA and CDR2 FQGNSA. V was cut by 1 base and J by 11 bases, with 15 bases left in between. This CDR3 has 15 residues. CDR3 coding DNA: TGTGCCAGCAGCTTAGAAGGCCCACTAGGTGCACCCCTCCACTTT. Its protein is CASSLEGPLGAPLHF.

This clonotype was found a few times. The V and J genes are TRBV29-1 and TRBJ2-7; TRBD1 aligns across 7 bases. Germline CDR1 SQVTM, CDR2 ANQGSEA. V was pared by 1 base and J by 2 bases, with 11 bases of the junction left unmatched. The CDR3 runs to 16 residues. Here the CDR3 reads CSVEGGRGQRAYEQYF. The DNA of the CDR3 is TGCAGCGTTGAAGGGGGAAGGGGGCAGAGGGCCTACGAGCAGTACTTC.

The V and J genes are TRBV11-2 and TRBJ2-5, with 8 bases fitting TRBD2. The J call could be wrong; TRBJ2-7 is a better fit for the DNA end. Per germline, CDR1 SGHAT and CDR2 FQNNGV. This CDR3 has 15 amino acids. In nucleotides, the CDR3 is TGTGCCAGCAGCACCCCACTAGCGGAAGAGGGCGAGCAGTACTTC. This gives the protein CASSTPLAEEGEQYF.

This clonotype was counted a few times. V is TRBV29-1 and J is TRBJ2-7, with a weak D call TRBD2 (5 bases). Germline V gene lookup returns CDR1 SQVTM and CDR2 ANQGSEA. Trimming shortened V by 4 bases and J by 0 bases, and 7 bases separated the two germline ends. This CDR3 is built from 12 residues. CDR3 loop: CSVGEISYEQYF. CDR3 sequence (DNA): TGCAGCGTTGGGGAGATCTCCTACGAGCAGTACTTC.

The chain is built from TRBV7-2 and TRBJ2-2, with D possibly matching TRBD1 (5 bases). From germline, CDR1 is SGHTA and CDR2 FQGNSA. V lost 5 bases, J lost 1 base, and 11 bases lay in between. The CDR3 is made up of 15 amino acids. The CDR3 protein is CASSADRLNTGELFF. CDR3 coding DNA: TGTGCCAGCAGCGCAGACAGACTGAACACCGGGGAGCTGTTTTTT.

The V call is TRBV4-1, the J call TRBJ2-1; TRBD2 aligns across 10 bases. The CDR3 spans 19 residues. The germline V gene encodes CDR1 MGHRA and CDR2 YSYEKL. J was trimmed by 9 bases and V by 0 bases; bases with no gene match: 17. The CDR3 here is CASSQEGSRGLAGESEQFF. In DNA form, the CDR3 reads TGCGCCAGCAGCCAAGAAGGGTCAAGGGGCCTAGCGGGAGAGAGTGAGCAGTTCTTC.

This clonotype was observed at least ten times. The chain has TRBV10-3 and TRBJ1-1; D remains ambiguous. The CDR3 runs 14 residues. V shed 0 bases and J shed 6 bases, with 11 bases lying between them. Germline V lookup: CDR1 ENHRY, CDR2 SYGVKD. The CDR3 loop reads CAISESVGTAEAFF. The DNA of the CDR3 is TGTGCCATCAGTGAGTCGGTGGGAACGGCTGAAGCTTTCTTT.

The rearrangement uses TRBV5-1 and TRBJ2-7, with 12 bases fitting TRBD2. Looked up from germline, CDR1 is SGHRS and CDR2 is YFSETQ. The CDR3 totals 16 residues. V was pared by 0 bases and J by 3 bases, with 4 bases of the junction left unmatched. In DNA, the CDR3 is TGCGCCAGCAGCTTGGGACTAGCGGGAGATCTCTACGAGCAGTACTTC. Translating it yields CASSLGLAGDLYEQYF.

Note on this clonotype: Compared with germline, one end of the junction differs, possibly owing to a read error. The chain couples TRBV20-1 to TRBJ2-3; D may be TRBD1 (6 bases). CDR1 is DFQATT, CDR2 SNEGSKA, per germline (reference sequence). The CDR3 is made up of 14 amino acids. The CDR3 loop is CGAIQGGGSDTQYF. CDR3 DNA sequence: TGCGGTGCTATACAGGGTGGAGGTTCAGATACGCAGTATTTT.

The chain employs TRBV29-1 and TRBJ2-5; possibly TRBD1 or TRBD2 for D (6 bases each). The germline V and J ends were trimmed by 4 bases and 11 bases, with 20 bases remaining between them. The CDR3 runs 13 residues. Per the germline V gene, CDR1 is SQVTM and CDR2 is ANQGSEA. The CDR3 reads CSVVDPGGHEQYF. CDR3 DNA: TGCAGCGTTGTTGACCCTGGGGGGCATGAGCAGTACTTC.

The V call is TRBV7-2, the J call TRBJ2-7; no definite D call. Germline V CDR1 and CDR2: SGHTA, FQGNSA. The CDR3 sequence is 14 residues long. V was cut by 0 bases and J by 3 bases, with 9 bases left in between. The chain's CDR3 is CASSLAAAGYEQYF. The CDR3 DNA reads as TGTGCCAGCAGCTTAGCGGCGGCTGGCTACGAGCAGTACTTC.

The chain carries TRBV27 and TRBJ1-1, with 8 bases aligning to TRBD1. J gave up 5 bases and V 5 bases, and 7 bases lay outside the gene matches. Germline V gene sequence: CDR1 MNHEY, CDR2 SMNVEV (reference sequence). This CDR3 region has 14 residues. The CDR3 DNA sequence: TGTGCCAGCAGTCCAGACAGGGGTTTTACTGAAGCTTTCTTT. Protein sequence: CASSPDRGFTEAFF.

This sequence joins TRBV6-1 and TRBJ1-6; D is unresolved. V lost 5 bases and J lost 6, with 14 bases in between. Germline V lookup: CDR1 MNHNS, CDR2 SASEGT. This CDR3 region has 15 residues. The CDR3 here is CASSSIQFSNSPLHF. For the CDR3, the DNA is TGTGCCAGCAGTTCGATACAGTTCTCTAATTCACCCCTCCACTTT.

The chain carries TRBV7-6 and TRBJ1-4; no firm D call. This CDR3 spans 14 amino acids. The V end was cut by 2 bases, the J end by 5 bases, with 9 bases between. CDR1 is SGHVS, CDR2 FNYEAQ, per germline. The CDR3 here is CASSLSSWNEKLFF. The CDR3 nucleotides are TGTGCCAGCAGCTTAAGCAGTTGGAATGAAAAACTGTTTTTT.

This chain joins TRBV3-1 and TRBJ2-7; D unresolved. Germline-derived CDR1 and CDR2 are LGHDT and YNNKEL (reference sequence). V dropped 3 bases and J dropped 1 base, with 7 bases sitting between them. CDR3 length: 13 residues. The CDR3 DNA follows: TGTGCCAGCAGCCACGCCCTATCCTACGAGCAGTACTTC. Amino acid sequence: CASSHALSYEQYF.

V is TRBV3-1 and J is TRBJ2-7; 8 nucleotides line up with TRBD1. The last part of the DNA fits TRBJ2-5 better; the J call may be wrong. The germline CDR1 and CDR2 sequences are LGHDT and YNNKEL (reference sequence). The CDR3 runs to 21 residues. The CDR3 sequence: CASSQPTGRTGIGSLRETQYF. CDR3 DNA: TGTGCCAGCAGCCAACCCACAGGAAGGACAGGGATAGGATCACTTCGAGAGACCCAGTACTTC.

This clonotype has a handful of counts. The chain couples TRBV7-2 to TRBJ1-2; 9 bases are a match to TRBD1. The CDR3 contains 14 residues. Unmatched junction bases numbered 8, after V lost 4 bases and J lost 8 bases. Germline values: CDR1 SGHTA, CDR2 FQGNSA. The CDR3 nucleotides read TGTGCCAGCAGCTCCCCCGGGACAGGGCTCGGCTACACCTTC. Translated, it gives CASSSPGTGLGYTF. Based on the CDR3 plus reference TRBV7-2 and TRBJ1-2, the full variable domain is GAGVSQSPSNKVTEKGKDVELRCDPISGHTALYWYRQSLGQGLEFLIYFQGNSAPDKSGLPSDRFSAERTGGSVSTLTIQRTQQEDSAVYLCASSSPGTGLGYTFGSGTRLTVV.

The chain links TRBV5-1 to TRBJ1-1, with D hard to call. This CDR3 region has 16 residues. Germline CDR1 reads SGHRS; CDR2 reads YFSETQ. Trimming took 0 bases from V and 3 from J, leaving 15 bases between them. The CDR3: CASSLVRPNLDTEAFF. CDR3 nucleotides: TGCGCCAGCAGCTTGGTTCGGCCAAATTTGGACACTGAAGCTTTCTTT.

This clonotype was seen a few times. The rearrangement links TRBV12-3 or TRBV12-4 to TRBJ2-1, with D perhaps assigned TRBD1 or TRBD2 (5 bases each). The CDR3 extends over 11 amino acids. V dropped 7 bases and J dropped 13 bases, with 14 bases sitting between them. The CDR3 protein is CASISGRLQFF. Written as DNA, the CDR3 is TGTGCCAGCATCTCGGGACGGCTCCAGTTCTTC.

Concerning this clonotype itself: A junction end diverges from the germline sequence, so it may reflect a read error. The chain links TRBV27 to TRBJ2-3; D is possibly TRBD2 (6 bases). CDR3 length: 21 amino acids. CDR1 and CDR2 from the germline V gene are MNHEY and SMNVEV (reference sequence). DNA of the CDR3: TGTGCCAGCAGCGGATGGGGCGACGCACAGATAAGCGGGCTTTACACAGATACGCTGTATTTT. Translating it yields CASSGWGDAQISGLYTDTLYF.

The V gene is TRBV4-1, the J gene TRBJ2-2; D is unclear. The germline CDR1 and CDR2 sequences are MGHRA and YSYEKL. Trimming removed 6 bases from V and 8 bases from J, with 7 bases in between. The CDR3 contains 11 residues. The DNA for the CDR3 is TGCGCCAGCAGTGAGAGGGGGGAGCTGTTTTTT. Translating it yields CASSERGELFF.

The CDR3 DNA is TGTGCCAGCAGCTTAGCTCTAGCGGGTAAGGAGCAGTACTTC. Translation gives CASSLALAGKEQYF. V gene TRBV11-1 combines with J gene TRBJ2-7; 8 positions match TRBD2. CDR1 and CDR2 (germline): SGHAT, FQDESV (reference sequence). V dropped 0 bases and J dropped 7; count of bases not matched to a gene: 5. The CDR3 runs to 14 residues.